The 16 T cell receptor beta chains in this list originate from one sample, sequenced in a study of vaccination and CD4 T cells after COVID-19. CD4+ T cells that had been cultured provided DNA sequenced with the Oncomine TCR Beta short-read assay. TCRdb reprocessed the PCR reads with MiXCR, giving one entry per CDR3 protein. This sample yields about 9,600 distinct CDR3 sequences, of which about 26% are seen a single time; roughly 13% belongs to the top ten. The antigens these receptors bind are not known. The treatment: roughly ten-day PBMC culture with coronavirus spike peptide pools or control peptides (ViraFEST assay). Sequencing was performed on CD4+ T cells from blood, cultured in vitro, taken after SARS-CoV-2 vaccination. These receptors came from a human donor who had recovered from COVID-19.

This clonotype was counted between two and nine times. The chain carries TRBV28 and TRBJ2-5, with 10 bases aligning to TRBD2. V shed 2 bases and J 5 bases; nucleotides not matched to a gene: 17. The CDR3 spans 19 residues. Germline lookup yields CDR1 MDHEN and CDR2 SYDVKM. CDR3 in amino acids: CASSLSPGLAEPFGETQYF. The DNA for the CDR3 is TGTGCCAGCAGTTTAAGCCCCGGACTAGCGGAACCGTTCGGGGAGACCCAGTACTTC.

The rearrangement joins TRBV18 to TRBJ2-7; 13 bases fit TRBD2. Germline V gives CDR1 KGHSH, CDR2 LQKENI. V lost 6 bases to trimming and J lost 5 bases; unmatched junction nucleotides: 4. The CDR3 extends over 14 amino acids. The CDR3 region has the DNA TGTGCCAGCTCTGGACTAGCGGGAGACCACGAGCAGTACTTC. Amino acid sequence: CASSGLAGDHEQYF.

This chain connects TRBV11-2 to TRBJ2-5; D assignment may be TRBD1 or TRBD2 (5 bases each). CDR1 is SGHAT, CDR2 FQNNGV, per germline. CDR3 length equals 15 residues. The ends were cut back, 1 base at V and 5 bases at J, with 14 bases in the middle. CDR3 coding DNA: TGTGCCAGCAGCTTAGGACGGGGCAGGGAGGAGACCCAGTACTTC. Its translation: CASSLGRGREETQYF.

The rearrangement links TRBV11-2 to TRBJ2-5, with TRBD2 matching over 9 bases. The CDR3 runs to 17 residues. J gave up 1 base and V 3 bases, and 9 bases lay outside the gene matches. CDR1 is SGHAT, CDR2 FQNNGV, per germline. This CDR3 reads CASSFRGDSGGQETQYF. The CDR3 DNA sequence: TGTGCCAGCAGCTTCCGGGGTGATAGCGGGGGCCAAGAGACCCAGTACTTC.

V and J are TRBV18 and TRBJ1-3; a weak D match, TRBD1 (5 bases). CDR3 length: 15 amino acids. V lost 3 bases, J lost 0 bases, and 9 bases lay in between. Germline CDR1 and CDR2: KGHSH and LQKENI. The CDR3 spells CASSPSGASGNTIYF. The CDR3 DNA sequence: TGTGCCAGCTCACCCTCTGGGGCCTCTGGAAACACCATATATTTT.

The chain carries TRBV28 and TRBJ2-7; D is undetermined. The CDR3 extends over 13 amino acids. Trimming cost V 3 bases and J 2 bases, with 8 bases left between them. The V gene's germline CDR1 is MDHEN and CDR2 SYDVKM. The CDR3 DNA follows: TGTGCCAGCAGTTTCACCGGGCCCTACGAGCAGTACTTC. Amino acids: CASSFTGPYEQYF.

In its sample, this clonotype was seen a few times. The DNA for the CDR3 is TGTGCCAGCAGTCCCCAGGGAACCAACTACGAGCAGTACTTC. Translating it yields CASSPQGTNYEQYF. The genes are TRBV27 and TRBJ2-7; maybe TRBD1 (5 bases). V was pared by 5 bases and J by 3 bases, with 14 bases between. This CDR3 spans 14 amino acids. Germline V lookup: CDR1 MNHEY, CDR2 SMNVEV (reference sequence).

This clonotype occurred a few times. V usage is TRBV6-1 and J usage is TRBJ2-1; 11 nucleotides match TRBD2. Germline loops: CDR1 MNHNS, CDR2 SASEGT. CDR3 length: 17 residues. The ends lost 3 bases at V and 8 bases at J; junction bases unmatched: 12. The CDR3 region has the DNA TGTGCCAGCAGTGATTGGGGTAGCGGGAGGGCGGTGGATGAGCAGTTCTTC. This translates into CASSDWGSGRAVDEQFF.

This clonotype was detected a few times. The chain links TRBV19 to TRBJ2-5; 7 bases are shared with TRBD1. Germline values: CDR1 LNHDA, CDR2 SQIVND (reference sequence). V lost 5 bases to trimming and J lost 3 bases; unmatched junction nucleotides: 9. The CDR3 length is 15 residues. The CDR3 nucleotides read TGTGCCAGTAGTCCCCGAATGCAGGGGGAAGAGACCCAGTACTTC. Encoded protein: CASSPRMQGEETQYF.

About this clonotype itself: Its ends do not fully match the called genes, so a read error is possible. The chain couples TRBV7-7 to TRBJ2-5, with D possibly matching TRBD2 (5 bases). Germline-derived CDR1 and CDR2 are SSHAT and FNYEAQ (reference sequence). The CDR3 contains 15 residues. The CDR3 DNA is TGTGCTAGCAGCTTAGAGGGTATAAGTCAAGAGACCCAGTACTTC. Translation: CASSLEGISQETQYF.

This clonotype qualifies as medium-sized. The rearrangement uses TRBV19 and TRBJ1-1; D is unresolved. The CDR3 spans 13 residues. Trimming took off 6 bases at V and 4 bases at J, with 12 bases between the two ends. Germline V lookup: CDR1 LNHDA, CDR2 SQIVND (reference sequence). The CDR3 DNA reads as TGTGCCAGTAGAGTCCAGGTGGGCACTGAAGCTTTCTTT. It is translated as CASRVQVGTEAFF.

By its share, this clonotype is medium-sized. The chain is built from TRBV24-1 and TRBJ1-5; D is unclear. Trimming pared 5 bases from V and 1 base from J, leaving 11 bases between. Germline assignment: CDR1 KGHDR and CDR2 SFDVKD. The CDR3 is made up of 15 amino acids. This chain's CDR3 is CATSVAGGSNQPQHF. For the CDR3, the DNA is TGTGCCACCAGTGTGGCTGGCGGGAGCAATCAGCCCCAGCATTTT.

The chain has TRBV7-3 and TRBJ2-3, with no clear D. This CDR3 is 14 amino acids long. The germline V gene encodes CDR1 SGHTA and CDR2 FQGTGA. Trimming left V 2 bases short and J 2 bases short, with 8 bases between. The CDR3 nucleotides read TGTGCCAGCAGCTTAGGCGGTTACACAGATACGCAGTATTTT. Translated: CASSLGGYTDTQYF.

This clonotype was observed a few times. This sequence joins TRBV20-1 and TRBJ2-1; 11 positions agree with TRBD2. There are 16 residues in the CDR3. V trimming: 6 bases; J trimming: 0 bases; junction bases outside the gene matches: 7. CDR1 DFQATT and CDR2 SNEGSKA come from the germline V gene (reference sequence). The CDR3 loop reads CSAGIAGGSSYNEQFF. CDR3 coding DNA: TGCAGTGCAGGCATAGCGGGAGGGAGCTCCTACAATGAGCAGTTCTTC.

This clonotype was observed a few times. The germline gene is not matched at one end of the junction; a read error may be the cause. The chain is built from TRBV6-2 or TRBV6-3 and TRBJ2-7, with D perhaps TRBD1 (6 bases). The CDR3 has 13 residues. Germline lookup yields CDR1 MNHEY and CDR2 SVGEGT. The CDR3 DNA is TGTGCCAGCAAACAACAGGGAACCTACGAGCTGTACTTC. Its translation: CASKQQGTYELYF.

The chain combines TRBV30 with TRBJ2-3, with D possibly being TRBD1 or TRBD2 (5 bases each). V was clipped by 2 bases and J by 4 bases, with 7 bases between them. CDR1 GTSNPN and CDR2 SVGIG come from the germline V gene (reference sequence). The CDR3 runs 12 residues. The CDR3: CAWSRGADTQYF. The CDR3 coding sequence is TGTGCCTGGAGTAGAGGGGCAGATACGCAGTATTTT.